These T cell receptor beta chains were read from a single sample in a study of regulatory T cells in long-lasting Graves disease. Each CDR3 protein is one row after TCRdb ran MiXCR on the multiplex PCR reads. The table has approximately 480,000 distinct CDR3 sequences, around 16% seen once; the top ten hold 9% to 15%. The sample also formed part of further work on T cells in Graves' hyperthyroidism and ophthalmopathy.

The sequences come from peripheral blood mononuclear cells (PBMCs), collected at new diagnosis, from a patient treated with antithyroid drugs. The receptor set was obtained from a man aged 35 to 55 with Graves disease. CDR3s leave out the opening cysteine and the closing phenylalanine or tryptophan.

CDR3 protein | V gene
ASSPGGEDYGYT | TRBV6-1
ASSRGTLGETQY | TRBV7-9
AISESGGSGANVLT | TRBV10-3
ASSPAVEGLREQY | TRBV7-2
SAREPSYEQY | TRBV20-1
ASSYFAGMGEEQY | TRBV6-5
ASSRTNGSWGETQY | TRBV5-1
ASWGGRSSSGANVLT | TRBV12-3/TRBV12-4
ASTADRDEQY | TRBV6-1
ASSRDRGRSPLH | TRBV5-6
SARDPSPSGRRNEQY | TRBV20-1
ASSEGLGRLNNEQY | TRBV6-1
ASSESIGVHNEQF | TRBV6-1
ASSIVLTSGGFNTGELF | TRBV19
ASSLRSSYTYEQY | TRBV28
ASSFGGRGGSGANVLT | TRBV11-2
ASSQPGQHQPQH | TRBV3-1
SVPGQGSGELF | TRBV20-1
ASRHVRPAYSYEQY | TRBV6-2/TRBV6-3
ATSDSTANYGYT | TRBV24-1
ASSHTLAAYYEQY | TRBV5-6
ASSVRTSQETQY | TRBV9
ASSSRPWDRYEQY | TRBV11-2
ASSMFGGETYTDTQY | TRBV2
SAYRADNEQF | TRBV29-1
ASSIALGTSGRAYEQY | TRBV19
ASSILLYSYNEQF | TRBV19
SARGGSGRAYYNEQF | TRBV20-1
ASSPPSGGRYNEQF | TRBV18
ASSLPETQAF | TRBV28
ASSEALGPGRNEQF | TRBV2
ASSITTGDLWVDYT | TRBV19
ASSPKAGQNTGELF | TRBV18
AWKLGAYEQY | TRBV30
ASQRHSSYNEQF | TRBV6-1